The following is a T cell receptor beta chain sequence with its context. Measured with immunoSEQ multiplex PCR; TCRdb has only the in-frame clones, and not every one. Counted here are approximately 400,000 clones, 88% occurring once; the ten biggest clones make up more than 0.95%. The source of the sample is a study of blood T cell repertoires in COVID-19. Whole-study context: Nucleic acid was either cDNA or gDNA, and it came from T cells, B-cell-depleted T cells, or PBMCs.

This TCR came from a woman aged 18-29 years who had recovered from COVID-19. Sequencing used PBMCs or T cells enriched from blood (not recorded which).

DNA for the CDR3: TGTGCCAGCAGCGCCGGGGGGGCCGTATACAATGAGCAGTTCTTC. It specifies CASSAGGAVYNEQFF. V and J are TRBV9 and TRBJ2-1; 8 positions match TRBD2. CDR1 is SGDLS and CDR2 is YYNGEE in the germline V gene. Unmatched junction bases numbered 6, after V lost 3 bases and J lost 4 bases. This CDR3 contains 15 residues.